This is a list of T cell receptor beta chains from one sample in a study of blood T cell repertoires in COVID-19. Sequencing was performed with immunoSEQ multiplex PCR; in TCRdb, only in-frame clones are kept and a portion is missing. The sample has over 75,000 clones; roughly 90% are singletons. The specimen sequenced was peripheral blood. The receptors stem from a human donor with active COVID-19. The donor label of this sample is uncertain. Each CDR3 is given with its conserved first and last residue. The order of the fields is J gene, V gene, D gene, CDR3 protein. The D gene is left open where the match is weak.

>TRBJ1-5|TRBV7-9|.
CASSLGFQGSRNQPQHF
>TRBJ2-7|TRBV27|TRBD1
CASSSIGTGLPYEQYF
>TRBJ2-2|TRBV7-8|TRBD2
CASSPRGGAYTGELFF
>TRBJ2-7|TRBV6-5|TRBD1
CASRDRGGYEQYF
>TRBJ2-3|TRBV27|TRBD2
CASSPLGLAGSTDTQYF
>TRBJ2-7|TRBV24-1|.
CATSDDRGEQYF
>TRBJ1-4|TRBV4-3|TRBD1
CASRGQGAANEKLFF
>TRBJ1-4|TRBV10-2|.
CASTTGLTEKLFF
>TRBJ2-6|TRBV6-5|.
CASSKSSGANVLTF
>TRBJ2-1|TRBV6-8|.
CAGSGNSYNEQFF
>TRBJ1-1|TRBV28|.
CASVGRLGTEAFF
>TRBJ1-1|TRBV19|.
CASSIGQGGTEAFF
>TRBJ1-2|TRBV4-1|TRBD1
CASSQDGTGVNYGYTF